The 32 T cell receptor beta chains in this list originate from one sample, sequenced in a study of shared clonotypes between healthy human individuals (dated by TCRdb to about 2020). The protocol used for the library was the immunoSEQ multiplex PCR assay. Held by TCRdb, this immuneACCESS table contains in-frame sequences only and omits some clones. Under half of the omission traces to an unresolved V gene where checked; the cause of the rest is unknown. The sample includes fewer than 850,000 clones, with about 90% observed a single time. The ten largest clones capture 34% of the sample. The material sequenced was memory CD8+ T cells from PBMCs. The cell subset or site label, read with the paper, signifies: CD45RO+ cells pooled with CCR7-negative TemRA cells. The receptors were sampled from a man aged 18 to 29 in good health. Some clones in this sample may be carry-over from other donors' samples.

The V and J genes are TRBV2 and TRBJ2-1; 9 bases align to TRBD2. V was clipped by 7 bases and J by 9 bases; unmatched bases: 16. CDR1 is SNHLY and CDR2 is FYNNEI in the germline V gene. The CDR3 covers 16 residues. CDR3 DNA: TGTGCCAGCACCCAAACGGCGGGACTAGCAGGTCTTGAGCAGTTCTTC. Protein: CASTQTAGLAGLEQFF.

The chain is built from TRBV27 and TRBJ2-7; TRBD2 aligns across 9 bases. Unmatched junction bases numbered 13, after V lost 2 bases and J lost 5 bases. The V gene's germline CDR1 is MNHEY and CDR2 SMNVEV (reference sequence). The CDR3 sequence is 17 residues long. The CDR3 region is CASSLAPGVAGENEQYF. The CDR3 DNA follows: TGTGCCAGCAGTTTAGCCCCAGGGGTAGCGGGAGAAAACGAGCAGTACTTC.

V gene TRBV9 combines with J gene TRBJ2-3, with 9 bases fitting TRBD2. The CDR3 spans 17 residues. The germline V gene encodes CDR1 SGDLS and CDR2 YYNGEE. The trim removed 3 bases at V and 1 base at J, leaving 9 bases unmatched. The chain's CDR3 is CASSGNRAGGRTDTQYF. Here the CDR3 DNA reads TGTGCCAGCAGCGGGAACCGAGCGGGAGGCCGCACAGATACGCAGTATTTT.

This rearrangement joins TRBV6-1 to TRBJ2-5, with D perhaps matching TRBD1 (6 bases). This CDR3 spans 15 amino acids. Trimming left V 10 bases short and J 5 bases short, with 23 bases between. Germline V CDR1 and CDR2: MNHNS, SASEGT. CDR3 in amino acids: CATTPGTSDTETQYF. The CDR3 DNA follows: TGTGCCACCACCCCCGGGACATCGGATACGGAGACCCAGTACTTC.

The chain couples TRBV30 to TRBJ2-6; D gene ambiguous. The ends were cut back, 3 bases at V and 4 bases at J, with 10 bases in the middle. CDR1 and CDR2 (germline): GTSNPN, SVGIG (reference sequence). The CDR3 is made up of 14 amino acids. The CDR3 DNA reads TGTGCCTGGAGAACAAGGGCAGGGGCCAACGTCCTGACTTTC. Translating it yields CAWRTRAGANVLTF.

The genes are TRBV30 and TRBJ2-7; D unclear. CDR3 length equals 11 residues. Between the trimmed V and J ends, which lost 5 bases and 1 base, there was a span of 6 bases. In germline, CDR1 is GTSNPN, CDR2 SVGIG (reference sequence). The CDR3 here is CAWGSSYEQYF. The CDR3 nucleotides are TGTGCCTGGGGTTCGTCCTACGAGCAGTACTTC.

This rearrangement joins TRBV4-3 to TRBJ2-2; D gene unclear. The CDR3 runs to 16 residues. V was trimmed by 1 base and J by 1 base, leaving 10 bases between them. The germline V gene encodes CDR1 LGHNA and CDR2 YSLEER. The CDR3 DNA sequence: TGCGCCAGCAGCCAAGGAACTGGCAGGAACACCGGGGAGCTGTTTTTT. This codes for CASSQGTGRNTGELFF.

The CDR3 DNA reads as TGTGCCAGTAGTATATGGGCAGGGAGACAATCGAACACCGGGGAGCTGTTTTTT. Encoded protein: CASSIWAGRQSNTGELFF. The chain couples TRBV19 to TRBJ2-2, with D perhaps being TRBD1 or TRBD2 (5 bases each). The CDR3 totals 18 residues. The germline V gene has CDR1 LNHDA and CDR2 SQIVND (reference sequence). Trimming shortened V by 2 bases and J by 0 bases, and 16 bases separated the two germline ends.

The V call is TRBV28, the J call TRBJ1-2, with 8 bases lining up with TRBD1. Trimming cost V 10 bases and J 8 bases; bases outside gene matches: 3. The length of the CDR3 is 10 residues. Germline lookup yields CDR1 MDHEN and CDR2 SYDVKM. The CDR3 nucleotides read TGTGCCACCACAGGGGGAGGCTACACCTTC. Translation: CATTGGGYTF.

The genes are TRBV28 and TRBJ2-5; 8 bases are shared with TRBD2. The CDR3 contains 15 residues. Germline V gene lookup returns CDR1 MDHEN and CDR2 SYDVKM. V trimming: 3 bases; J trimming: 5 bases; junction bases outside the gene matches: 8. The CDR3 DNA reads TGTGCCAGCAGTTTCGCGGCGGGAGGCGGGGAGACCCAGTACTTC. This encodes CASSFAAGGGETQYF.

V usage is TRBV7-2 and J usage is TRBJ2-1; unclear D gene. The germline CDR1 and CDR2 sequences are SGHTA and FQGNSA. This CDR3 is 15 amino acids long. The V and J ends lost 1 base and 9 bases respectively, with 16 bases between them. The CDR3 bases are TGTGCCAGCAGCTTAGTGGCCTCCGGAAAACGTGAGCAGTTCTTC. Amino acids: CASSLVASGKREQFF.

The CDR3, as DNA: TGTGCCAGCAGCCCCCGTGACGCGATAGAAGAGACCCAGTACTTC. This translates into CASSPRDAIEETQYF. V and J are TRBV28 and TRBJ2-5; no firm D call. Germline loops: CDR1 MDHEN, CDR2 SYDVKM. Trimming took off 6 bases at V and 3 bases at J, with 17 bases between the two ends. The CDR3 is made up of 15 amino acids.

V gene TRBV9 combines with J gene TRBJ2-3, with 8 bases fitting TRBD1. V was clipped by 1 base and J by 5 bases; unmatched bases: 3. The CDR3 runs to 14 residues. Germline lookup yields CDR1 SGDLS and CDR2 YYNGEE. The CDR3 loop is CASSVQGAKDTQYF. The CDR3 nucleotides read TGTGCCAGCAGCGTACAGGGGGCCAAAGATACGCAGTATTTT.

The chain recombines TRBV5-1 with TRBJ2-3; TRBD1 aligns across 10 bases. The V gene's germline CDR1 is SGHRS and CDR2 YFSETQ. This CDR3 spans 15 amino acids. Unmatched junction bases numbered 5, after V lost 6 bases and J lost 1 base. The CDR3 DNA is TGCGCCAGCAAGACAGGGGGCCGCCGCACAGATACGCAGTATTTT. Protein: CASKTGGRRTDTQYF.

The chain uses TRBV7-6 and TRBJ1-3, with a weak D call TRBD1 (6 bases). This CDR3 has 17 residues. Trimming took off 2 bases at V and 2 bases at J, with 16 bases between the two ends. Germline loops: CDR1 SGHVS, CDR2 FNYEAQ. Here the CDR3 reads CASSLPRGGVAGNTIYF. In DNA form, the CDR3 reads TGTGCCAGCAGCTTACCCCGAGGGGGGGTGGCTGGAAACACCATATATTTT.

The rearrangement links TRBV19 to TRBJ1-1; maybe TRBD1 (6 bases). V lost 6 bases to trimming and J lost 4 bases, with 12 bases between them. The germline CDR1 and CDR2 sequences are LNHDA and SQIVND (reference sequence). The CDR3 runs to 13 residues. The CDR3 spells CASRTGTITEAFF. The DNA for the CDR3 is TGTGCCAGTAGGACCGGGACAATCACTGAAGCTTTCTTT. Using reference TRBV19 and TRBJ1-1 for the parts outside the CDR3, the full variable domain is DGGITQSPKYLFRKEGQNVTLSCEQNLNHDAMYWYRQDPGQGLRLIYYSQIVNDFQKGDIAEGYSVSREKKESFPLTVTSAQKNPTAFYLCASRTGTITEAFFGQGTRLTVV.

The genes are TRBV5-6 and TRBJ2-5, with no clear D. The germline CDR1 and CDR2 sequences are SGHDT and YYEEEE. This CDR3 has 13 amino acids. The V end lost 7 bases, the J end lost 5 bases, and 15 bases lay between the germline ends. The CDR3 bases are TGTGCCAGCGGAAGGGCCAGCAGGGAGACCCAGTACTTC. It codes for CASGRASRETQYF.

The V gene is TRBV4-1, the J gene TRBJ2-7, with a tentative D call TRBD1 (5 bases). Germline lookup yields CDR1 MGHRA and CDR2 YSYEKL. CDR3 length: 15 amino acids. V lost 0 bases, J lost 3 bases, and 12 bases lay in between. In DNA form, the CDR3 reads TGCGCCAGCAGCCAAGAAACCGACAGACACTACGAGCAGTACTTC. Its translation is CASSQETDRHYEQYF.

As regards this clone: This likely traces to a read error, being one base from a far larger clone. The V call is TRBV4-2, the J call TRBJ2-7; 13 nucleotides agree with TRBD2. The CDR3 extends over 16 amino acids. The junction had 10 bases not matched to a gene; V was cut back by 0 bases and J by 11 bases. Germline lookup yields CDR1 LGHNA and CDR2 YNFKEQ. The DNA for the CDR3 is TGTGCCAGCAGCCAAGATAAACTAGCGGGAGGGAGGGAGGAGTACTTC. It is translated as CASSQDKLAGGREEYF.

Remarks on this clone: Other nucleotide sequences from this sample produce the same CDR3. The rearrangement uses TRBV6-5 and TRBJ2-7; D remains ambiguous. Germline-derived CDR1 and CDR2 are MNHEY and SVGAGI. Between the trimmed V and J ends, which lost 2 bases and 6 bases, there was a span of 5 bases. The CDR3 has 11 residues. CDR3: CASSYGREQYF. CDR3 DNA sequence: TGTGCCAGCAGTTACGGTCGCGAGCAGTACTTC.

The rearrangement links TRBV11-2 to TRBJ2-3; 11 bases fit TRBD2. Germline CDR1 SGHAT, CDR2 FQNNGV. Trimming removed 5 bases from V and 3 bases from J; junction bases left unmatched: 7. This CDR3 has 16 amino acids. The CDR3 nucleotides read TGTGCCAGCAGCCCACCACTAGCGGGAGTGACAGATACGCAGTATTTT. The encoded protein is CASSPPLAGVTDTQYF. Variable domain in full (rest from reference TRBV11-2 and TRBJ2-3): EAGVAQSPRYKIIEKRQSVAFWCNPISGHATLYWYQQILGQGPKLLIQFQNNGVVDDSQLPKDRFSAERLKGVDSTLKIQPAKLEDSAVYLCASSPPLAGVTDTQYFGPGTRLTVL.

V is TRBV27 and J is TRBJ1-3; a possible D gene is TRBD1 (5 bases). Trimming cost V 8 bases and J 5 bases, with 16 bases left between them. This CDR3 contains 14 residues. Germline V gene data show CDR1 as MNHEY and CDR2 as SMNVEV (reference sequence). For the CDR3, the DNA is TGTGCCAGCTCAACAGCACGGGGACGAAACACCATATATTTT. Translation: CASSTARGRNTIYF.

The DNA of the CDR3 is TGTGCCACCAGCAGAGATGGGGGACTAGGGAGGTACGAGCAGTACTTC. Amino acid sequence: CATSRDGGLGRYEQYF. This chain links TRBV15 with TRBJ2-7; 8 nucleotides line up with TRBD2. J lost 4 bases, V lost 0 bases, and 8 bases had no gene match. This CDR3 is built from 16 residues. Germline V gene lookup returns CDR1 LNHNV and CDR2 YYDKDF (reference sequence).

The V gene is TRBV7-3, the J gene TRBJ2-1, with D unclear. CDR3 size: 13 residues. The V gene lost 5 bases and the J gene lost 5 bases, with 10 bases spanning the gap. CDR1 is SGHTA, CDR2 FQGTGA, per germline. The CDR3 sequence: CASSPVAHNEQFF. The CDR3 DNA is TGTGCCAGCAGCCCCGTAGCCCACAATGAGCAGTTCTTC.

The DNA of the CDR3 is TGCGCCAGCAGCTTGGAGGCGGGATGGGGCTACAATGAGCAGTTCTTC. It codes for CASSLEAGWGYNEQFF. The rearrangement joins TRBV5-1 to TRBJ2-1, with D maybe TRBD2 (6 bases). The CDR3 is 16 amino acids. V was cut by 0 bases and J by 3 bases, with 13 bases left in between. The V gene's germline CDR1 is SGHRS and CDR2 YFSETQ.

This clone was observed a single time. The chain employs TRBV30 and TRBJ2-1, with no clear D. V was clipped by 0 bases and J by 7 bases, with 19 bases between them. The CDR3 totals 16 residues. Germline assignment: CDR1 GTSNPN and CDR2 SVGIG (reference sequence). The CDR3 region is CAWSVPGLGLPNEQFF. Here the CDR3 DNA reads TGTGCCTGGAGTGTACCCGGTCTAGGCCTTCCAAATGAGCAGTTCTTC.

The rearrangement joins TRBV11-2 to TRBJ2-7, with 8 positions matching TRBD1. Germline assignment: CDR1 SGHAT and CDR2 FQNNGV. This CDR3 has 15 residues. V lost 5 bases to trimming and J lost 6 bases; unmatched junction nucleotides: 12. The CDR3 sequence is CASSMWTGMFSEQYF. The CDR3 nucleotides read TGTGCCAGCAGCATGTGGACAGGGATGTTCTCCGAGCAGTACTTC.

The chain links TRBV19 to TRBJ1-1; D call uncertain. The V end lost 5 bases, the J end lost 0 bases, and 13 bases lay between the germline ends. The CDR3 runs 15 residues. Germline-derived CDR1 and CDR2 are LNHDA and SQIVND (reference sequence). As DNA, the CDR3 is TGTGCCAGTAGTGCCTATAAGACGGTGAACACTGAAGCTTTCTTT. Amino acids: CASSAYKTVNTEAFF.

The chain carries TRBV29-1 and TRBJ2-7; TRBD1 matches at 8 bases. Germline V gives CDR1 SQVTM, CDR2 ANQGSEA. The trim removed 3 bases at V and 4 bases at J, leaving 8 bases unmatched. The CDR3 runs 14 residues. The CDR3 region is CSVDAGQGFYEQYF. CDR3 coding DNA: TGCAGCGTTGACGCAGGACAGGGTTTTTACGAGCAGTACTTC.

This clone appeared once. The rearrangement uses TRBV27 and TRBJ2-7, with 8 positions matching TRBD2. This CDR3 spans 14 amino acids. Per the germline V gene, CDR1 is MNHEY and CDR2 is SMNVEV (reference sequence). Trimming removed 0 bases from V and 3 bases from J; junction bases left unmatched: 1. The CDR3 sequence: CASSLSGTSYEQYF. CDR3 nucleotide sequence: TGTGCCAGCAGTTTATCCGGGACTAGCTACGAGCAGTACTTC.

This sequence joins TRBV2 and TRBJ2-3, with D tentatively TRBD1 or TRBD2 (6 bases each). The germline V and J ends were trimmed by 10 bases and 4 bases, with 33 bases remaining between them. Germline V gene data show CDR1 as SNHLY and CDR2 as FYNNEI. The CDR3 length is 19 residues. CDR3 in DNA: TGTGCCATCAGACCCACCCCCGCACGGGAGACGGGGGCCCCAGATACGCAGTATTTT. This codes for CAIRPTPARETGAPDTQYF.

This sequence joins TRBV28 and TRBJ1-5; no clear D. The CDR3 runs 15 residues. Trimming left V 2 bases short and J 2 bases short, with 10 bases between. Germline-derived CDR1 and CDR2 are MDHEN and SYDVKM. CDR3: CASSLKGRGNQPQHF. The CDR3 bases are TGTGCCAGCAGTTTAAAAGGTAGAGGCAATCAGCCCCAGCATTTT.